This TCR beta chain was sequenced for a study of blood T cell repertoires in COVID-19. As for the study in general: Samples came from the United States, Italy and Spain, spanning acute and convalescent COVID-19.

The repertoire was sequenced with immunoSEQ multiplex PCR; TCRdb's copy has only in-frame clones and lacks some. This sample has about 79,000 clones, with 80% to 90% found just once. In this sample, this clone turned up once. The CDR3 is made up of 15 amino acids. Trimming cost V 3 bases and J 11 bases, with 18 bases left between them. Germline lookup yields CDR1 SGHDT and CDR2 YYEEEE. The TCR comes from a man between 65 and 79 years old with active or convalescent COVID-19. The chain is built from TRBV5-6 and TRBJ1-6; D is uncertain. Sequencing was performed on peripheral blood. The CDR3 spells CASSYYAGYRTPLHF. The CDR3 region has the DNA TGTGCCAGCAGCTATTACGCGGGTTACAGAACACCCCTCCACTTT. Looking up the rest from reference TRBV5-6 and TRBJ1-6 gives the full variable domain: DAGVTQSPTHLIKTRGQQVTLRCSPKSGHDTVSWYQQALGQGPQFIFQYYEEEERQRGNFPDRFSGHQFPNYSSELNVNALLLGDSALYLCASSYYAGYRTPLHFGNGTRLTVT.